This TCR beta chain appears in the sequencing data of a study of cytotoxic CD8 clonotypes in ibrutinib-treated CLL. Study summary: Outcomes included some 24 partial and 2 complete responses; after median about 68 months, around 15 stayed remitted and about twelve progressed.

Generated by immunoSEQ multiplex PCR, the TCRdb table keeps only in-frame clones and is missing some. The data contain around 150,000 clones, around nine tenths of them singletons. To note about this clone: Its antigen is not identified.

Findings of the study overall: Contraction or stability on treatment characterized the public clonotypes, which were uncommon.

From germline, CDR1 is GTSNPN and CDR2 SVGIG (reference sequence). The CDR3 has 13 amino acids. Deletions cut 2 bases from V and 0 bases from J, with 5 bases between. Specimen: PBMCs, collected at disease progression, from a patient treated with ibrutinib. The rearrangement joins TRBV30 to TRBJ1-3; D not resolved. The receptor's source is a human donor with chronic lymphocytic leukemia. The CDR3 here is CAWSWSSGNTIYF. The DNA for the CDR3 is TGTGCCTGGAGTTGGAGCTCTGGAAACACCATATATTTT. Full variable domain (remainder filled in from reference TRBV30 and TRBJ1-3): SQTIHQWPATLVQPVGSPLSLECTVEGTSNPNLYWYRQAAGRGLQLLFYSVGIGQISSEVPQNLSASRPQDRQFILSSKKLLLSDSGFYLCAWSWSSGNTIYFGEGSWLTVV.